This passage covers 28 T cell receptor beta chains from one sample sequenced in a study of CD4 T cells in relation to SARS-CoV-2 and coronaviruses. Profiling relied on immunoSEQ multiplex PCR, and the TCRdb table lists in-frame clones only, not all of them. Here the sample spans around 30,000 clones, roughly 76% being singletons. Antigen specificity for these receptors is unknown. Material for sequencing was memory CD4+ T cells from PBMCs, cultured in vitro. These receptors were taken from an adult with COVID-19.

CDR3 nucleotides: TGTGCCAGCAGCCGCCGGGACCAAGAGACCCAGTACTTC. Protein product: CASSRRDQETQYF. The rearrangement joins TRBV14 to TRBJ2-5, with unresolved D. Looked up from germline, CDR1 is SGHDN and CDR2 is FVKESK. The CDR3 is 13 amino acids. V lost 4 bases and J 0 bases, leaving 6 bases between the germline ends.

V usage is TRBV29-1 and J usage is TRBJ2-5, with 12 bases fitting TRBD2. Germline trimming cut 7 bases from V and 1 base from J; bases unmatched to any gene: 7. The CDR3 has 15 amino acids. Per germline, CDR1 SQVTM and CDR2 ANQGSEA. The CDR3 spells CSAPLAGGIQETQYF. The CDR3 nucleotides are TGCAGCGCCCCACTAGCGGGAGGAATCCAAGAGACCCAGTACTTC.

This rearrangement joins TRBV29-1 to TRBJ2-3; D gene unclear. Trimming left V 0 bases short and J 6 bases short, with 16 bases between. CDR3 length equals 15 residues. Per germline, CDR1 SQVTM and CDR2 ANQGSEA. In DNA, the CDR3 is TGCAGCGTTGAAGATGCGGCCCACTCGACGGATACGCAGTATTTT. This encodes CSVEDAAHSTDTQYF.

V gene TRBV23-1 combines with J gene TRBJ1-1; TRBD1 matches at 7 bases. TRBV23-1 is an ORF; its function is uncertain. The CDR3 is 18 amino acids. J gave up 4 bases and V 2 bases, and 16 bases lay outside the gene matches. CDR3: CASSQPLPWRGPRTEAFF. CDR3 DNA sequence: TGCGCCAGCAGTCAACCATTACCCTGGAGGGGGCCTCGCACTGAAGCTTTCTTT.

The CDR3 DNA reads TGTGCCATCAGCGAACAAGGAGTGACAGGGACTGAAGCTTTCTTT. Its translation: CAISEQGVTGTEAFF. The chain couples TRBV10-3 to TRBJ1-1, with 7 bases aligning to TRBD1. From germline, CDR1 is ENHRY and CDR2 SYGVKD. The CDR3 spans 15 residues. The ends lost 6 bases at V and 5 bases at J; junction bases unmatched: 12.

V is TRBV19 and J is TRBJ2-5, with TRBD2 as a possible D gene (5 bases). The CDR3 is 15 amino acids. Trimming left V 4 bases short and J 2 bases short, with 14 bases between. CDR1 LNHDA and CDR2 SQIVND come from the germline V gene (reference sequence). Written as DNA, the CDR3 is TGTGCCAGTAGTAGCGGCCGGGGATGGCAAGAGACCCAGTACTTC. This codes for CASSSGRGWQETQYF.

The rearrangement links TRBV5-4 to TRBJ1-1; D might be TRBD1 (6 bases). The CDR3 is 17 residues long. In germline, CDR1 is SGHNT, CDR2 YYREEE (reference sequence). The ends were cut back, 2 bases at V and 1 base at J, with 18 bases in the middle. CDR3 loop: CASSFGDTDGENTEAFF. The CDR3 coding sequence is TGTGCCAGCAGCTTTGGGGACACGGACGGAGAGAACACTGAAGCTTTCTTT.

This chain uses TRBV24-1 with TRBJ2-1; 8 nucleotides line up with TRBD1. CDR1 is KGHDR, CDR2 SFDVKD, per germline. The CDR3 has 16 residues. The trim removed 1 base at V and 4 bases at J, leaving 5 bases unmatched. The CDR3 nucleotides read TGTGCCACCAGTGATTTTACCCGGACAGGGTACAATGAGCAGTTCTTC. Encoded protein: CATSDFTRTGYNEQFF.

The chain uses TRBV5-4 and TRBJ2-1; TRBD2 aligns across 8 bases. Germline V gene data show CDR1 as SGHNT and CDR2 as YYREEE (reference sequence). After removal of 3 bases from V and 0 bases from J, the junction contained 5 bases not matched to a gene. The CDR3 consists of 16 residues. In DNA, the CDR3 is TGTGCCAGCAGCTCGACTAGCGCCAGCTCCTACAATGAGCAGTTCTTC. Translating gives CASSSTSASSYNEQFF.

CDR3 protein: CAQRDSITDTQYF. The CDR3 DNA is TGTGCCCAGCGGGACTCTATCACAGATACGCAGTATTTT. The V gene is TRBV10-3, the J gene TRBJ2-3; 7 bases align to TRBD2. Trimming cost V 11 bases and J 2 bases; bases outside gene matches: 7. Per germline, CDR1 ENHRY and CDR2 SYGVKD. The CDR3 loop spans 13 amino acids.

This chain uses TRBV6-6 with TRBJ2-2; no reliable D call. The V gene's germline CDR1 is MNHNY and CDR2 SVGAGI (reference sequence). This CDR3 comprises 13 residues. V was clipped by 5 bases and J by 7 bases, with 11 bases between them. In DNA, the CDR3 is TGTGCCAGCAGTACAGCTCTCGGCGGGGAGCTGTTTTTT. This translates into CASSTALGGELFF.

The J gene is TRBJ2-2, the V gene TRBV9; 7 nucleotides match TRBD2. Looked up from germline, CDR1 is SGDLS and CDR2 is YYNGEE. The trim removed 3 bases at V and 0 bases at J, leaving 8 bases unmatched. The CDR3 has 17 residues. CDR3: CASSADASGPNTGELFF. The DNA for the CDR3 is TGTGCCAGCAGCGCGGATGCTAGCGGTCCGAACACCGGGGAGCTGTTTTTT.

The chain carries TRBV4-1 and TRBJ2-7, with 11 bases lining up with TRBD2. This CDR3 region has 16 residues. V was clipped by 3 bases and J by 3 bases; unmatched bases: 7. Germline lookup yields CDR1 MGHRA and CDR2 YSYEKL. The CDR3 DNA follows: TGCGCCAGCAGCCAGCGGACTAGCGGGCGTGTCTACGAGCAGTACTTC. Translating it yields CASSQRTSGRVYEQYF.

The genes are TRBV19 and TRBJ2-7; 14 nucleotides agree with TRBD2. With 1 base clipped from V and 0 bases from J, the junction kept 2 bases outside the gene matches. In germline, CDR1 is LNHDA, CDR2 SQIVND (reference sequence). This CDR3 region has 17 residues. CDR3 loop: CASSIAGLAGASYEQYF. CDR3 coding DNA: TGTGCCAGTAGTATAGCGGGACTAGCGGGAGCCTCCTACGAGCAGTACTTC.

A single count supports this clone. The chain links TRBV6-4 to TRBJ2-3; D is perhaps TRBD1 or TRBD2 (5 bases each). The CDR3 is 13 amino acids. The V gene's germline CDR1 is MRHNA and CDR2 SNTAGT. Trimming removed 3 bases at V and 2 bases at J, with 6 bases between. In DNA, the CDR3 is TGTGCCAGCAGTGAGGGGACCACAGATACGCAGTATTTT. As protein: CASSEGTTDTQYF.

This chain links TRBV9 with TRBJ2-5; 10 bases fit TRBD2. This CDR3 spans 15 amino acids. Trimming cost V 0 bases and J 2 bases; bases outside gene matches: 1. Germline V gene data show CDR1 as SGDLS and CDR2 as YYNGEE. Here the CDR3 reads CASSVGSGRQETQYF. In DNA form, the CDR3 reads TGTGCCAGCAGCGTAGGTAGCGGGAGGCAAGAGACCCAGTACTTC. The variable domain in full, with the rest retrieved from reference TRBV9 and TRBJ2-5, is DSGVTQTPKHLITATGQRVTLRCSPRSGDLSVYWYQQSLDQGLQFLIQYYNGEERAKGNILERFSAQQFPDLHSELNLSSLELGDSALYFCASSVGSGRQETQYFGPGTRLLVL.

J is TRBJ1-6 and V is TRBV18; TRBD1 is a possible D gene (6 bases). Between the trimmed V and J ends, which lost 5 bases and 0 bases, there was a span of 8 bases. This CDR3 contains 15 residues. The V gene's germline CDR1 is KGHSH and CDR2 LQKENI. CDR3 bases: TGTGCCAGCTCAGAGGACAGCTCCTATAATTCACCCCTCCACTTT. This translates into CASSEDSSYNSPLHF.

For the CDR3, the DNA is TGTGCCAGCCACTACCTATGGTATTCTGGGGCCAACGTCCTGACTTTC. Amino acid sequence: CASHYLWYSGANVLTF. The chain carries TRBV7-2 and TRBJ2-6, with D unclear. CDR1 and CDR2 (germline): SGHTA, FQGNSA. The CDR3 loop spans 16 amino acids. V lost 8 bases, J lost 1 base, and 15 bases lay in between.

The chain uses TRBV24-1 and TRBJ2-1, with 7 bases aligning to TRBD1. Trimming took 4 bases from V and 6 from J; bases not matched to a gene: 8. From germline, CDR1 is KGHDR and CDR2 SFDVKD. CDR3 size: 15 residues. Here the CDR3 DNA reads TGTGCCACCAGTGACTGGCAGGGGGTTTCCAATGAGCAGTTCTTC. Its translation: CATSDWQGVSNEQFF.

For the CDR3, the DNA is TGTGCCAGCAGTGCGACGGCGGGAGGTTACAATGAGCAGTTCTTC. Translated, it gives CASSATAGGYNEQFF. V and J are TRBV2 and TRBJ2-1, with 8 nucleotides matching TRBD2. The V and J ends lost 4 bases and 4 bases, in that order; junction bases with no gene match: 6. The CDR3 runs 15 residues. The germline gives CDR1 SNHLY, CDR2 FYNNEI.

The chain recombines TRBV5-6 with TRBJ2-3; D not resolved. The germline CDR1 and CDR2 sequences are SGHDT and YYEEEE. V was cut by 4 bases and J by 3 bases, with 21 bases left in between. The CDR3 spans 17 residues. In DNA, the CDR3 is TGTGCCAGCAGCGCCCTTAAATGGGCTGGGCAAACAGATACGCAGTATTTT. Protein: CASSALKWAGQTDTQYF. Drawing the rest from reference TRBV5-6 and TRBJ2-3, the complete variable domain is DAGVTQSPTHLIKTRGQQVTLRCSPKSGHDTVSWYQQALGQGPQFIFQYYEEEERQRGNFPDRFSGHQFPNYSSELNVNALLLGDSALYLCASSALKWAGQTDTQYFGPGTRLTVL.

The chain is built from TRBV5-6 and TRBJ1-2; weak D call: TRBD1 (5 bases). Germline V CDR1 and CDR2: SGHDT, YYEEEE. The CDR3 sequence is 12 residues long. V lost 3 bases and J 6 bases, leaving 9 bases between the germline ends. CDR3 protein: CASSWGTHGYTF. The CDR3 DNA reads as TGTGCCAGCAGCTGGGGGACGCATGGCTACACCTTC.

This clone has just one count. The chain links TRBV7-9 to TRBJ1-2; possible D gene TRBD1, 6 bases. The ends were cut back, 1 base at V and 2 bases at J, with 14 bases in the middle. Germline CDR1 and CDR2: SEHNR and FQNEAQ (reference sequence). The CDR3 totals 16 residues. In DNA, the CDR3 is TGTGCCAGCAGCTTAGGACAGGCCCTTGTCAACTATGGCTACACCTTC. Its protein product is CASSLGQALVNYGYTF.

V is TRBV2 and J is TRBJ2-7; 8 nucleotides align to TRBD1. This CDR3 spans 17 amino acids. With 6 bases clipped from V and 2 bases from J, the junction kept 15 bases outside the gene matches. Germline assignment: CDR1 SNHLY and CDR2 FYNNEI. This chain's CDR3 is CASSDGTQLDRAYEQYF. The CDR3 bases are TGTGCCAGCAGCGATGGGACCCAGTTGGACAGGGCCTACGAGCAGTACTTC.

The rearrangement joins TRBV3-1 (or the pseudogene TRBV3-2) to TRBJ2-5; D remains unclear. Deletions cut 0 bases from V and 1 base from J, with 9 bases between. Germline CDR1 reads LGHDT; CDR2 reads YNNKEL (reference sequence). The CDR3 totals 15 residues. CDR3 nucleotides: TGTGCCAGCAGCCAAGATTTGGACGGCCAAGAGACCCAGTACTTC. Amino acids: CASSQDLDGQETQYF.

This chain uses TRBV18 with TRBJ2-5, with D hard to call. Per the germline V gene, CDR1 is KGHSH and CDR2 is LQKENI. V was clipped by 4 bases and J by 1 base, with 13 bases between them. This CDR3 comprises 15 residues. Here the CDR3 reads CASSRSARSQETQYF. CDR3 coding DNA: TGTGCCAGCTCACGTTCAGCACGGAGCCAAGAGACCCAGTACTTC.

V usage is TRBV10-3 and J usage is TRBJ2-5; TRBD1 aligns across 10 bases. Germline CDR1 is ENHRY and CDR2 is SYGVKD. Germline trimming cut 1 base from V and 2 bases from J; bases unmatched to any gene: 1. This CDR3 is built from 15 residues. The CDR3 coding sequence is TGTGCCATCAGTGAGTGGGACAGGGGACAAGAGACCCAGTACTTC. It yields the protein CAISEWDRGQETQYF.

The chain links TRBV7-8 to TRBJ1-5; TRBD1 matches at 8 bases. The V gene end was trimmed by 3 bases and the J gene end by 6 bases; junction bases not matched to a gene: 4. The V gene's germline CDR1 is SGHVS and CDR2 FQNEAQ. The length of the CDR3 is 14 residues. This CDR3 reads CASSLDRVSQPQHF. In DNA form, the CDR3 reads TGTGCCAGCAGCTTGGACAGGGTCAGTCAGCCCCAGCATTTT. Variable domain in full (rest from reference TRBV7-8 and TRBJ1-5): GAGVSQSPRYKVAKRGQDVALRCDPISGHVSLFWYQQALGQGPEFLTYFQNEAQLDKSGLPSDRFFAERPEGSVSTLKIQRTQQEDSAVYLCASSLDRVSQPQHFGDGTRLSIL.